The present entry profiles one T cell receptor beta chain with its context. An end of the junction differs from the germline gene, which may be a read error. Germline values: CDR1 KGHSH, CDR2 LQKENI. This CDR3 region has 15 residues. TCRdb processed the multiplex PCR reads anew with MiXCR; each CDR3 protein has one entry. Here the sample spans about 130,000 distinct CDR3 sequences, 21% being singletons. The sample originates from a study of breast tumors, draining lymph nodes, adjacent tissues. Samples came from axillary lymph nodes draining the breast cancer. The specimen sequenced was axillary lymph node tissue. The clonotype comes from a female donor with breast cancer. Some clones in this sample may be carry-over from other donors' samples. The V call is TRBV18, the J call TRBJ2-5, with D maybe TRBD1 (5 bases). The CDR3 DNA is TGTGCCAGCTCACCGCAGGGTGGAGTGCAAGAGACCCAGTCCTTC. Translating gives CASSPQGGVQETQSF.